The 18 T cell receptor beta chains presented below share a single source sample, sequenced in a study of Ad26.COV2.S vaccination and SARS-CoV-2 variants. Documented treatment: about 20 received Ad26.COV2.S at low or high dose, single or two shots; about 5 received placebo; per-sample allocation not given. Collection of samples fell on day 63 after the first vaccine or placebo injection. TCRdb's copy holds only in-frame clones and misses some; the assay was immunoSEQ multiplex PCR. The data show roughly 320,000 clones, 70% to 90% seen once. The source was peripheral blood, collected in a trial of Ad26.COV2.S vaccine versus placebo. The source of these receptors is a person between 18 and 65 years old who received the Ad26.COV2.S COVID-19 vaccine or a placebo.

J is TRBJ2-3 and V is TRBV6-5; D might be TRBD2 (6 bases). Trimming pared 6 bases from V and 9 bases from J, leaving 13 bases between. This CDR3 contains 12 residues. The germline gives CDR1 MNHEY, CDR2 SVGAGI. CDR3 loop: CASSARRGTQYF. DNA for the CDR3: TGTGCCAGCAGCGCAAGGCGGGGAACGCAGTATTTT.

The CDR3 spells CSVVGVTGELFF. As DNA, the CDR3 is TGCAGCGTTGTTGGGGTAACCGGGGAGCTGTTTTTT. J is TRBJ2-2 and V is TRBV29-1; D gene ambiguous. CDR1 is SQVTM and CDR2 is ANQGSEA in the germline V gene. The V end lost 4 bases, the J end lost 5 bases, and 8 bases lay between the germline ends. The CDR3 contains 12 residues.

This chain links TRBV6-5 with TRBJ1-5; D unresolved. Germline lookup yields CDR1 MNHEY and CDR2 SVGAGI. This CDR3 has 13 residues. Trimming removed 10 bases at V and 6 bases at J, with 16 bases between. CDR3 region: CATHRATGQPQHF. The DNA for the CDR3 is TGTGCCACCCACCGGGCCACGGGTCAGCCCCAGCATTTT.

CDR3 sequence reads: CATQGTGELFF. DNA for the CDR3: TGTGCCACACAGGGAACCGGGGAGCTGTTTTTT. The chain combines TRBV24-1 with TRBJ2-2; D is possibly TRBD1 (6 bases). The germline V and J ends were trimmed by 10 bases and 5 bases, with 7 bases remaining between them. CDR1 is KGHDR, CDR2 SFDVKD, per germline. This CDR3 has 11 amino acids.

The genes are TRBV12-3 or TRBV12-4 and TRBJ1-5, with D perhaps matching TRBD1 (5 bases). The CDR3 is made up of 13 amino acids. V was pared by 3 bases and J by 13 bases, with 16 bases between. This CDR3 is CASSFVRRDGQHF. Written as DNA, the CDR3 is TGTGCCAGCAGTTTCGTAAGACGGGACGGTCAGCATTTT.

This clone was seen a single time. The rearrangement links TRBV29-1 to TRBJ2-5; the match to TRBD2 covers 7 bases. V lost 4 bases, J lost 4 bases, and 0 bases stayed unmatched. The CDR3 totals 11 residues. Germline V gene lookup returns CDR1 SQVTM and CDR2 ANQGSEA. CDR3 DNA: TGCAGCGTTGCTAGCGGAGAGACCCAGTACTTC. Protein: CSVASGETQYF.

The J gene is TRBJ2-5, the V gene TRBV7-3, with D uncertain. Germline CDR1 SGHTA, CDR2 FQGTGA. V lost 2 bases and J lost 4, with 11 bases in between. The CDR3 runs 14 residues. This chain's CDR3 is CASSLLPGGETQYF. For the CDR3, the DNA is TGTGCCAGCAGCTTATTACCAGGCGGAGAGACCCAGTACTTC.

CDR3 nucleotides: TGCGCCAGCAGCTCTACTAGCGGGGGGAACTCCTACAATGAGCAGTTCTTC. It yields the protein CASSSTSGGNSYNEQFF. The gene calls are TRBV4-1 and TRBJ2-1, with 12 positions matching TRBD2. V lost 5 bases to trimming and J lost 0 bases; unmatched junction nucleotides: 5. CDR1 is MGHRA and CDR2 is YSYEKL in the germline V gene. This CDR3 has 17 amino acids.

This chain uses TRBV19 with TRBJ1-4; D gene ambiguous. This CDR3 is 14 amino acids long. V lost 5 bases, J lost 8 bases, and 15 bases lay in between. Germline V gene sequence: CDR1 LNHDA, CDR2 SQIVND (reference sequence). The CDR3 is CASSSTGASEKLFF. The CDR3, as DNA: TGTGCCAGTAGTTCCACGGGCGCTTCGGAAAAACTGTTTTTT.

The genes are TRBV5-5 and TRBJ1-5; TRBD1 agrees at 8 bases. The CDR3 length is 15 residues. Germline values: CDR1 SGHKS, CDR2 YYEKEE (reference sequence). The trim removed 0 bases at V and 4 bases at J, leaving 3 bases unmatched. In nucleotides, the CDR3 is TGTGCCAGCAGCTTGGGTACAGGGGGTAATCAGCCCCAGCATTTT. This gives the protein CASSLGTGGNQPQHF. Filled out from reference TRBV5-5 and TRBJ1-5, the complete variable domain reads DAGVTQSPTHLIKTRGQQVTLRCSPISGHKSVSWYQQVLGQGPQFIFQYYEKEERGRGNFPDRFSARQFPNYSSELNVNALLLGDSALYLCASSLGTGGNQPQHFGDGTRLSIL.

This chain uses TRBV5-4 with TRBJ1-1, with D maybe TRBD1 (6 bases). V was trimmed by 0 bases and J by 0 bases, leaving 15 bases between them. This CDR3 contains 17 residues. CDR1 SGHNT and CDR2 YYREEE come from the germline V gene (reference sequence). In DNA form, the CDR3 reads TGTGCCAGCAGCTTGGACACAGGGAAAGTTCTGAACACTGAAGCTTTCTTT. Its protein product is CASSLDTGKVLNTEAFF.

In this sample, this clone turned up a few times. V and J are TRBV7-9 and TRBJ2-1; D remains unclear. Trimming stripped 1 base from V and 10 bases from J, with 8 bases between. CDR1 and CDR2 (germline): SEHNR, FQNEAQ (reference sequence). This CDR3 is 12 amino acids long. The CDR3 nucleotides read TGTGCCAGCAGCTTAGTGGGGTTCGAGCAGTTCTTC. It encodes CASSLVGFEQFF.

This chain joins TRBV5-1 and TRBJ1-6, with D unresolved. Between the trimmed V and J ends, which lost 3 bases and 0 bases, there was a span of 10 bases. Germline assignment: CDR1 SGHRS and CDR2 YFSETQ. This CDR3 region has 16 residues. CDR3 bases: TGCGCCAGCAGCTCCCTTGGGAGCTCCTATAATTCACCCCTCCACTTT. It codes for CASSSLGSSYNSPLHF.

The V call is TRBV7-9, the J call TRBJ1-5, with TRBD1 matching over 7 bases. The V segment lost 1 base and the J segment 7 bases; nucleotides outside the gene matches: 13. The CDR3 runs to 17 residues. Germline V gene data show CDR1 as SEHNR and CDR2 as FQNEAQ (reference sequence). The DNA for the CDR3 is TGTGCCAGCAGCTTAGATGTAGGGACAGAGGGGAGCCAGCCCCAGCATTTT. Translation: CASSLDVGTEGSQPQHF.

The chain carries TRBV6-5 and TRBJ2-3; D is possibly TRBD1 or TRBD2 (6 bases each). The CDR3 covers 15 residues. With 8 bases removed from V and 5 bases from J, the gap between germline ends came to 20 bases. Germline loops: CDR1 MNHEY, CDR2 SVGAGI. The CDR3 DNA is TGTGCCAGCCGACCCGGGGGCAGGGTTTTAGATACGCAGTATTTT. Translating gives CASRPGGRVLDTQYF.

The CDR3 sequence: CASSYLGQGNTEAFF. CDR3 coding DNA: TGTGCCAGCAGTTATTTAGGACAGGGGAACACTGAAGCTTTCTTT. The rearrangement joins TRBV6-6 to TRBJ1-1; 8 bases line up with TRBD1. The CDR3 covers 15 residues. Germline CDR1 and CDR2: MNHNY and SVGAGI (reference sequence). The ends lost 3 bases at V and 1 base at J; junction bases unmatched: 4.

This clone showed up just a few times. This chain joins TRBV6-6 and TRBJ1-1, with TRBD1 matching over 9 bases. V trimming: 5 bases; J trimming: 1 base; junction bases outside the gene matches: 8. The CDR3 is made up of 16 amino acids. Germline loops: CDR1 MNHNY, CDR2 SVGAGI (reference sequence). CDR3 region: CASSLLPGQGNTEAFF. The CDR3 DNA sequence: TGTGCCAGCAGTCTTCTCCCGGGACAGGGGAACACTGAAGCTTTCTTT.

The chain's CDR3 is CASSLSRDRGYEQYF. The CDR3 DNA reads TGTGCCAGCAGTCTCAGCCGGGACAGGGGGTACGAGCAGTACTTC. The chain combines TRBV28 with TRBJ2-7; 11 nucleotides match TRBD1. The V and J ends lost 5 bases and 4 bases, in that order; junction bases with no gene match: 7. This CDR3 is built from 15 residues. Germline CDR1 is MDHEN and CDR2 is SYDVKM.